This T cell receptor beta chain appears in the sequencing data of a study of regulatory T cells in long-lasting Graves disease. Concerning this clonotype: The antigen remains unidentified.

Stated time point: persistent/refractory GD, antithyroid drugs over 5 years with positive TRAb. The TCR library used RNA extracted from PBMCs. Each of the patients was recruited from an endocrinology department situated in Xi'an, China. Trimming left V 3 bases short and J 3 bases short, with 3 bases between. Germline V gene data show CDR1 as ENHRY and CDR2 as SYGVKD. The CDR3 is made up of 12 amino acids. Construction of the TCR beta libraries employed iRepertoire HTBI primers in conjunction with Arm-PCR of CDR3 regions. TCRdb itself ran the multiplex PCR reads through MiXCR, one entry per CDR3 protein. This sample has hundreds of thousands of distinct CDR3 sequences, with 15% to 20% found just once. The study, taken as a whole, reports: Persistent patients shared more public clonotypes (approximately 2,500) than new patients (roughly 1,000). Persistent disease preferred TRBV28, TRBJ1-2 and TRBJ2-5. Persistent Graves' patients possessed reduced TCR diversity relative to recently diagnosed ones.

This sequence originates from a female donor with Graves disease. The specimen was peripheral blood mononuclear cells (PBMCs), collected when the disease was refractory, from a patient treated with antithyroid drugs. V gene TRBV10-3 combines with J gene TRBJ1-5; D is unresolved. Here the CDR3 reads CAISDYNQPQHF. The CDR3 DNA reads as TGTGCCATCAGTGACTACAATCAGCCCCAGCATTTT.